This T cell receptor beta chain was recovered during a study of T cell responses to AZD1222 COVID-19 vaccine. Study-wide points: Increases in Spike-specific TCR breadth and depth were seen after two AZD1222 doses. The donors showed a predominance of white British ancestry and of females, with possible underestimation of clonal diversity.

CDR1 and CDR2 from the germline V gene are SGHRS and YFSETQ. There are 16 residues in the CDR3. J gave up 4 bases and V 0 bases, and 7 bases lay outside the gene matches. The table came from immunoSEQ multiplex PCR; TCRdb's copy has only in-frame clones and leaves some out. The data show roughly 100,000 clones, with around 91% seen just once and roughly 44% held by the top ten. With respect to this clone: The antigen is unknown.

The chain combines TRBV5-1 with TRBJ2-1, with 7 bases fitting TRBD1. Sequencing was performed on peripheral blood, taken on day 0 of AZD1222 vaccination. The TCR comes from an adult in good health. The CDR3 loop is CASSLAHRGAYNEQFF. The CDR3 DNA sequence: TGCGCCAGCAGCTTGGCCCACAGGGGTGCGTACAATGAGCAGTTCTTC.